The present T cell receptor (beta chain) was sequenced within a study of blood T cell repertoires in COVID-19 (dated by TCRdb to the early 2020s). About the investigation overall: Samples from collaborators originated in the United States, Italy and Spain and spanned both the acute and convalescent phases of COVID-19. The prospective study material was composed of cDNA or gDNA derived from T cells, B-cell-depleted T cells, or PBMCs. Subjects who had been exposed to COVID-19, were actively infected with it, or had recovered from it provided the deeply sampled blood TCRbeta repertoires that made up the dataset. The repertoires were made available in a free public database intended to serve as a resource for research on the immune response to SARS-CoV-2. Samples came from the ongoing ImmuneRACE study (first 160 participants) plus 1,254 subjects from 6 global collaborators. Sample metadata almost always included a de-identified subject ID, COVID-19 status, age in years and sex. Where HLA class I and class II types were available, the types were taken from metadata supplied by the sample provider, not from assay-based typing.

In regard to this clone: Its recognized antigen is unknown. No base qualities exist here, and no much larger clone lies one base off it.

Broader findings and caveats from the paper: Clinical and demographic metadata were provided uncurated, with the amount varying by source and participant.

Looking up the germline V gene (reference sequence) yields CDR1 LGHDT and CDR2 YNNKEL. The CDR3 sequence holds 16 residues, the cysteine and phenylalanine included. The DNA shown is the 48-base CDR3, in frame from base 1. Here V drops 4 bases and J drops 5 bases, and the junction holds 10 bases not matched to any gene. Each collaborating institution followed its own protocols to collect whole blood in K2EDTA tubes. For TCRbeta analysis, collaborators shipped samples in one of three forms: frozen whole blood, isolated PBMCs, or DNA extracted from either of those sample types. The immunoSEQ Assay, a bias-controlled multiplex PCR, was used to amplify TCRbeta CDR3 regions from genomic DNA. Under the source paper's analysis protocol: The number of nucleated cells in each sample was estimated by amplification of reference gene primers within the assay. To quantify the absolute abundance of each unique TCRbeta CDR3 rearrangement, sequence reads were collapsed and filtered. Productive Simpson clonality was computed per sample as the square root of Simpson's diversity index over productive rearrangements. TCRdb provides this immuneACCESS table in a form limited to in-frame rearrangements. Some clones are lacking; in checked studies, under half of them reflect an unresolved V gene, and why the rest are absent is not known. The DNA gave D and trimming, while V, J and clone size come from that table. The sample table lists some 29,000 clones, around 89% of them with a count of one. The ten largest clones capture over 3.5% of the sample.

Sequenced material: peripheral blood. This receptor was taken from a human donor in a cohort sampled during active COVID-19. The chain is made from TRBV3-1 (or the pseudogene TRBV3-2) and TRBJ2-2; 7 nucleotides in the junction match TRBD2. The CDR3 in this case is CASSPTPGRGTGELFF. The bases read TGTGCCAGCAGCCCCACACCGGGGCGGGGGACCGGGGAGCTGTTTTTT.